Following are 25 T cell receptor beta chains from one sample sequenced in a study of T cell responses to AZD1222 COVID-19 vaccine. The data were produced by immunoSEQ multiplex PCR, yet TCRdb's version contains in-frame clones alone and is incomplete. The sample lists some 150,000 clones; around nine tenths were seen once. This specimen was peripheral blood, taken on day 0 of MenACWY control vaccination. These receptors were taken from an adult in good health.

J is TRBJ2-3 and V is TRBV24-1; 8 nucleotides match TRBD2. Germline values: CDR1 KGHDR, CDR2 SFDVKD. The CDR3 has 15 amino acids. The ends lost 3 bases at V and 1 base at J; junction bases unmatched: 2. CDR3: CATSDRAGGTDTQYF. Here the CDR3 DNA reads TGTGCCACCAGTGATCGAGCGGGGGGCACAGATACGCAGTATTTT.

The chain uses TRBV3-1 (or the pseudogene TRBV3-2) and TRBJ2-2; TRBD2 matches 7 bases. Unmatched junction bases numbered 1, after V lost 8 bases and J lost 4 bases. This CDR3 contains 12 residues. The germline CDR1 and CDR2 sequences are LGHDT and YNNKEL (reference sequence). DNA of the CDR3: TGTGCCAGCGGGGGGGGCACCGGGGAGCTGTTTTTT. Translated, it gives CASGGGTGELFF.

The V gene is TRBV13, the J gene TRBJ2-2; no reliable D call. Germline V gene sequence: CDR1 PRHDT, CDR2 FYEKMQ (reference sequence). Trimming pared 2 bases from V and 2 bases from J, leaving 9 bases between. The CDR3 sequence is 15 residues long. CDR3 in amino acids: CASSLHGFNTGELFF. The DNA for the CDR3 is TGTGCCAGCAGCTTACACGGATTCAACACCGGGGAGCTGTTTTTT.

The CDR3 spells CASAGGSYEQYF. Here the CDR3 DNA reads TGTGCCAGCGCGGGGGGCAGCTACGAGCAGTACTTC. This chain connects TRBV24-1 to TRBJ2-7, with TRBD2 matching 8 bases. The junction had 5 bases not matched to a gene; V was cut back by 11 bases and J by 3 bases. Germline CDR1 and CDR2: KGHDR and SFDVKD. This CDR3 is 12 amino acids long.

This clone was observed once. V is TRBV5-1 and J is TRBJ2-7; TRBD1 matches at 7 bases. Losses at the gene ends were 2 bases for V and 4 bases for J; bases not matched to a gene: 15. Germline-derived CDR1 and CDR2 are SGHRS and YFSETQ. The CDR3 spans 17 residues. The CDR3 sequence: CASSFKGGAEPWYEQYF. The CDR3 bases are TGCGCCAGCAGCTTCAAAGGGGGCGCCGAACCTTGGTACGAGCAGTACTTC. The full variable domain, completed using reference TRBV5-1 and TRBJ2-7, is KAGVTQTPRYLIKTRGQQVTLSCSPISGHRSVSWYQQTPGQGLQFLFEYFSETQRNKGNFPGRFSGRQFSNSRSEMNVSTLELGDSALYLCASSFKGGAEPWYEQYFGPGTRLTVT.

CDR3 nucleotides: TGCGCCAGCAGTCCTAGCGGGGGGTTTCAGGAAACCCAGTACTTC. Protein: CASSPSGGFQETQYF. The chain links TRBV10-2 to TRBJ2-5, with 11 bases matching TRBD2. Germline lookup yields CDR1 WSHSY and CDR2 SAAADI. V trimming: 5 bases; J trimming: 8 bases; junction bases outside the gene matches: 10. The CDR3 covers 15 residues.

The rearrangement joins TRBV9 to TRBJ2-6; D might be TRBD2 (5 bases). The germline V and J ends were trimmed by 0 bases and 0 bases, with 10 bases remaining between them. CDR1 is SGDLS and CDR2 is YYNGEE in the germline V gene. The CDR3 has 17 residues. CDR3 in DNA: TGTGCCAGCAGCGTAGTGGGGAGAAGCTCTGGGGCCAACGTCCTGACTTTC. Translation: CASSVVGRSSGANVLTF.

The chain uses TRBV3-1 (or the pseudogene TRBV3-2) and TRBJ1-1; TRBD1 might be the D (5 bases). Per the germline V gene, CDR1 is LGHDT and CDR2 is YNNKEL (reference sequence). The CDR3 consists of 14 residues. V was cut by 4 bases and J by 1 base, with 10 bases left in between. CDR3 in DNA: TGTGCCAGCAGCCTACCGGGGGAGAACACTGAAGCTTTCTTT. This codes for CASSLPGENTEAFF.

This chain uses TRBV11-3 with TRBJ2-3; 7 bases agree with TRBD1. Germline loops: CDR1 SGHNT, CDR2 YENEEA. The CDR3 spans 14 residues. The J segment lost 7 bases and the V segment lost 5 bases, leaving 9 bases of the junction unmatched. CDR3 nucleotide sequence: TGTGCCAGCAGCCCCCGACAGGGCTGGAATACGCAGTATTTT. Protein: CASSPRQGWNTQYF.

The chain couples TRBV5-1 to TRBJ1-6; TRBD1 matches 7 bases. Germline V lookup: CDR1 SGHRS, CDR2 YFSETQ. Unmatched junction bases numbered 2, after V lost 0 bases and J lost 5 bases. There are 15 residues in the CDR3. The chain's CDR3 is CASSLDRGHNSPLHF. The CDR3 DNA reads as TGCGCCAGCAGCTTGGATAGGGGGCATAATTCACCCCTCCACTTT.

Concerning this clone: Other DNA sequences in the sample encode the same CDR3. The chain joins TRBV30 to TRBJ1-5; D not resolved. CDR1 and CDR2 (germline): GTSNPN, SVGIG (reference sequence). V was clipped by 0 bases and J by 0 bases, with 3 bases between them. The CDR3 spans 13 residues. CDR3 residues: CAWSVNSNQPQHF. The CDR3 DNA is TGTGCCTGGAGTGTGAATAGCAATCAGCCCCAGCATTTT. The variable domain in full, with the rest retrieved from reference TRBV30 and TRBJ1-5, is SQTIHQWPATLVQPVGSPLSLECTVEGTSNPNLYWYRQAAGRGLQLLFYSVGIGQISSEVPQNLSASRPQDRQFILSSKKLLLSDSGFYLCAWSVNSNQPQHFGDGTRLSIL.

The chain recombines TRBV19 with TRBJ2-6, with a possible D match to TRBD1 (5 bases). The CDR3 is 15 residues long. The germline gives CDR1 LNHDA, CDR2 SQIVND (reference sequence). Trimming removed 6 bases from V and 4 bases from J, with 13 bases in between. This CDR3 is CASSNLQGGANVLTF. CDR3 nucleotide sequence: TGTGCCAGTAGCAACCTCCAGGGAGGGGCCAACGTCCTGACTTTC.

Concerning this clone itself: Germline and junction disagree at one end, which may indicate a read error. The CDR3, as DNA: TGTGCCAGCAGTTTAACGGGGCGGGTCACAGATACGCAGTATTTT. Translation gives CASSLTGRVTDTQYF. The chain carries TRBV7-3 and TRBJ2-3, with D possibly being TRBD1 or TRBD2 (5 bases each). Germline V gene data show CDR1 as SGHTA and CDR2 as FQGTGA. This CDR3 is built from 15 residues.

CDR3 loop: CSASGQNNSPLHF. Written as DNA, the CDR3 is TGCAGTGCTAGTGGCCAGAATAATTCACCCCTCCACTTT. The chain is built from TRBV20-1 and TRBJ1-6; D is undetermined. Germline lookup yields CDR1 DFQATT and CDR2 SNEGSKA (reference sequence). V gave up 3 bases and J gave up 5 bases, with 8 bases separating them. The CDR3 contains 13 residues.

V gene TRBV4-2 combines with J gene TRBJ1-6, with a weak D call TRBD1 (6 bases). CDR1 and CDR2 from the germline V gene are LGHNA and YNFKEQ. The CDR3 sequence is 16 residues long. V was cut by 0 bases and J by 4 bases, with 10 bases left in between. CDR3 region: CASSQDPGEYNSPLHF. CDR3 coding DNA: TGTGCCAGCAGCCAAGATCCAGGGGAATATAATTCACCCCTCCACTTT.

The gene calls are TRBV9 and TRBJ1-1; D not resolved. The V end lost 0 bases, the J end lost 1 base, and 7 bases lay between the germline ends. Germline CDR1 and CDR2: SGDLS and YYNGEE. This CDR3 comprises 14 residues. The CDR3 is CASSVAGPNTEAFF. The CDR3 nucleotides read TGTGCCAGCAGCGTAGCCGGGCCGAACACTGAAGCTTTCTTT.

The chain carries TRBV5-6 and TRBJ2-7, with no clear D. The V and J ends lost 3 bases and 2 bases respectively, with 12 bases between them. The CDR3 totals 14 residues. CDR1 and CDR2 (germline): SGHDT, YYEEEE. The CDR3 nucleotides are TGTGCCAGCAGCTCGCAATGGGGTACCTACGAGCAGTACTTC. This encodes CASSSQWGTYEQYF.

This clone was observed a single time. CDR3 sequence (DNA): TGTGCCATCAGCCATGGGGCGGAGAATCAGCCCCAGCATTTT. It is translated as CAISHGAENQPQHF. J is TRBJ1-5 and V is TRBV10-3, with D perhaps TRBD1 (5 bases). This CDR3 is 14 amino acids long. Trimming pared 6 bases from V and 4 bases from J, leaving 13 bases between. CDR1 and CDR2 from the germline V gene are ENHRY and SYGVKD.

The V gene is TRBV6-5, the J gene TRBJ1-2, with D possibly TRBD1 on 6 matching bases. The V end was cut by 4 bases, the J end by 6 bases, with 15 bases between. Germline values: CDR1 MNHEY, CDR2 SVGAGI. CDR3 length: 14 amino acids. CDR3 sequence reads: CASSFRGTSHGYTF. The CDR3 coding sequence is TGTGCCAGCAGTTTCAGGGGCACCTCCCATGGCTACACCTTC.

CDR3 amino acids: CASSQRKFPLRGYNEQFF. In DNA, the CDR3 is TGCGCCAGCAGCCAAAGAAAGTTCCCCTTGAGGGGTTACAATGAGCAGTTCTTC. This rearrangement joins TRBV4-1 to TRBJ2-1, with D tentatively TRBD1 or TRBD2 (5 bases each). Germline lookup yields CDR1 MGHRA and CDR2 YSYEKL. V was cut by 2 bases and J by 4 bases, with 21 bases left in between. The CDR3 loop spans 18 amino acids.

The rearrangement joins TRBV30 to TRBJ1-2; D is uncertain. The CDR3 contains 11 residues. Germline CDR1 reads GTSNPN; CDR2 reads SVGIG (reference sequence). CDR3 bases: TGTACCTTCGGGGAGGACTATGGCTACACCTTC. Translating gives CTFGEDYGYTF. The whole variable domain, remainder taken from reference TRBV30 and TRBJ1-2, is SQTIHQWPATLVQPVGSPLSLECTVEGTSNPNLYWYRQAAGRGLQLLFYSVGIGQISSEVPQNLSASRPQDRQFILSSKKLLLSDSGFYLCTFGEDYGYTFGSGTRLTVV.

The V call is TRBV4-1, the J call TRBJ2-1; 10 nucleotides line up with TRBD2. After removal of 3 bases from V and 7 bases from J, the junction contained 9 bases not matched to a gene. CDR1 is MGHRA and CDR2 is YSYEKL in the germline V gene. This CDR3 comprises 16 residues. The CDR3 region is CASSHPLAGVGNEQFF. Here the CDR3 DNA reads TGCGCCAGCAGCCACCCTCTAGCGGGAGTGGGGAATGAGCAGTTCTTC.

The chain employs TRBV11-2 and TRBJ2-7; possibly TRBD2 for D (5 bases). The CDR3 length is 14 residues. V was trimmed by 1 base and J by 4 bases, leaving 11 bases between them. Germline CDR1 and CDR2: SGHAT and FQNNGV. The CDR3: CASSLGGRTYEQYF. Here the CDR3 DNA reads TGTGCCAGCAGCTTAGGAGGCAGGACTTACGAGCAGTACTTC.

The V call is TRBV30, the J call TRBJ1-3, with a tentative D call TRBD1 (6 bases). The CDR3 extends over 13 amino acids. Trimming stripped 0 bases from V and 4 bases from J, with 7 bases between. CDR1 and CDR2 (germline): GTSNPN, SVGIG (reference sequence). CDR3 nucleotide sequence: TGTGCCTGGAGTGTAGGGGGAGGAAACACCATATATTTT. It is translated as CAWSVGGGNTIYF.

This sequence joins TRBV20-1 and TRBJ1-5; 9 bases fit TRBD1. Germline-derived CDR1 and CDR2 are DFQATT and SNEGSKA (reference sequence). The CDR3 spans 19 residues. Losses at the gene ends were 3 bases for V and 1 base for J; bases not matched to a gene: 16. The CDR3 protein is CSASSPVYRGQTSNQPQHF. The CDR3 DNA sequence: TGCAGTGCTAGTTCGCCGGTGTACAGGGGGCAGACCAGCAATCAGCCCCAGCATTTT.